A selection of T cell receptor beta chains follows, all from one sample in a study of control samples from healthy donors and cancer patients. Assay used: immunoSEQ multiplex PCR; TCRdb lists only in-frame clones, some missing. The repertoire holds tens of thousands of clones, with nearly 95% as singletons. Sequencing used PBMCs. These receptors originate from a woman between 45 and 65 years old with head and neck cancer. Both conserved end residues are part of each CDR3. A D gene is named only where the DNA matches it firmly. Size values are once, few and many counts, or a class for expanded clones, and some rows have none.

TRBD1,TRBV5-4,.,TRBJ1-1,TGTGCCAGCAGCTTGGCGAAACAGGGGGCGGGTGAAGCTTTCTTT,CASSLAKQGAGEAFF
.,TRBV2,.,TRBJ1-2,TGTGCCAGCGGCAGTCGGGGCTCGATGAATGGCTACACCTTC,CASGSRGSMNGYTF
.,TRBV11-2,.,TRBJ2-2,TGTGCCAGCAGCCTAAGGGCGGGCGGCACCGGGGAGCTGTTTTTT,CASSLRAGGTGELFF
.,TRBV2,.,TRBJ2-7,TGTGCCAGCAGTGACCGACAGTTCTACGAGCAGTACTTC,CASSDRQFYEQYF
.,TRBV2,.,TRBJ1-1,TGTGCCAGCAGTGGGTTGCGGGACACTGAAGCTTTCTTT,CASSGLRDTEAFF
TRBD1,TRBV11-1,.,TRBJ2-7,TGTGCCAGCAGTACAGGGGTCTCCTACGAGCAGTACTTC,CASSTGVSYEQYF
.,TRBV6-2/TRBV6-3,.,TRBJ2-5,TGTGCCAGCAGCCCCTCCCGAGAGACCCAGTACTTC,CASSPSRETQYF
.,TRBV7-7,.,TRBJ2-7,TGTGCCAGCAGCACCAGTGCGGCCAGCGAGCAGTACTTC,CASSTSAASEQYF
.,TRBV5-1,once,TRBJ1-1,TGCGCCAGCAGCTTTCAGGGATCTGAGAACGCTGAAGCTTTCTTT,CASSFQGSENAEAFF
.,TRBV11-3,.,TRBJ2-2,TGTGCCAGCAGCTCCCACAGGGAGACCGGGGAGCTGTTTTTT,CASSSHRETGELFF
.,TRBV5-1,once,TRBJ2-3,TGCGCCAGCAGCTTGGTGGGGGGCATAGATACGCAGTATTTT,CASSLVGGIDTQYF
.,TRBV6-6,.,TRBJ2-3,TGTGCCAGCAGTTACTCCCTACCCACAGATACGCAGTATTTT,CASSYSLPTDTQYF
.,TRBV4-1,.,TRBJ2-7,TGCGCCAGCAGCCAAGGGCGGGACGGAACCTACGAGCAGTACTTC,CASSQGRDGTYEQYF
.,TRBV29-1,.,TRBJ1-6,TGCAGCGCCTCGAGTTCCTATAATTCACCCCTCCACTTT,CSASSSYNSPLHF
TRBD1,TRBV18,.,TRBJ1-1,TGTGCCAGCTCACCCGGACAGGGGATGAACACTGAAGCTTTCTTT,CASSPGQGMNTEAFF
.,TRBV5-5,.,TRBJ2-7,TGTGCCAGCAGCGGAGGTGTGATGAACGACGAGCAGTACTTC,CASSGGVMNDEQYF
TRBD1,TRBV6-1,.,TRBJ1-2,TGTGCCAGCAGTGAATCTGTTGGGACAGGGGGCTATGGTTACACCTTC,CASSESVGTGGYGYTF
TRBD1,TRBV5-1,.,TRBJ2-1,TGCGCCAGCAGCCCGGGACAGTCTTACAATGAGCAGTTCTTC,CASSPGQSYNEQFF
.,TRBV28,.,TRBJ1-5,TGTGCCAGCAGTTTCGGGCAGGAACTATATAGCAATCAGCCCCAGCATTTT,CASSFGQELYSNQPQHF
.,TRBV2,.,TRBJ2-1,TGTGCCAGCAGTGAAGGACAGCTGGGCGGTGCTGAGCAGTTCTTC,CASSEGQLGGAEQFF
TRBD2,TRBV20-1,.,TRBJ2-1,TGCAGTGCTAATGATCTGGCGGGGGGGGCTTCTTACAATGAGCAGTTCTTC,CSANDLAGGASYNEQFF
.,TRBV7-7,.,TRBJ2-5,TGTGCCAGCAGCTTAGGAGGGGACGCAGAGACCCAGTACTTC,CASSLGGDAETQYF
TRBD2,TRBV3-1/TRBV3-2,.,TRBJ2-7,TGTGCCAGCAGCCAAACTAGCGGGGGTGCCTACGAGCAGTACTTC,CASSQTSGGAYEQYF
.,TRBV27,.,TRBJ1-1,TGTGCCAGCAGCTTCTCTTTAGGGGACACTGAAGCTTTCTTT,CASSFSLGDTEAFF
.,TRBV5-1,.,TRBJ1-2,TGCGCCAGCAGCTTGGCGGGCACTTTCTATGGGGAGATCACCTTC,CASSLAGTFYGEITF
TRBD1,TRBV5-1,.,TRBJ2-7,TGCGCCAGCAGCTGGGACAGTTTATCCTACGAGCAGTACTTC,CASSWDSLSYEQYF
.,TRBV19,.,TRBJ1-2,TGTGCCAGTAGGAACCCACAGGTGTCCGGCTACACCTTC,CASRNPQVSGYTF
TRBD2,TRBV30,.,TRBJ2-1,TGTGCCTACCACACCGGGACTAGCGGGAGGGGAGCGCAGTTCTTC,CAYHTGTSGRGAQFF
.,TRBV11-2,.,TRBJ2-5,TGTGCCAGCAGCTTATTCAGCCGGGAGACCCAGTACTTC,CASSLFSRETQYF
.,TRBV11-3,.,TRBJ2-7,TGTGCCAGCAGCCCGGGGCCGTTCTACGAGCAGTACTTC,CASSPGPFYEQYF
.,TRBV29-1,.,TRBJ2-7,TGCAGCGTTCACGCTAGGGCCGAGCAGTACTTC,CSVHARAEQYF
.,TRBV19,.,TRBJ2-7,TGTGCCAGTAGTATGAGAACAGGGGAGCAGTACTTC,CASSMRTGEQYF
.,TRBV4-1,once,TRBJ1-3,TGCGCCAGCAGCCAGTCCCCGGTTCCCTCTGGAAACACCATATATTTT,CASSQSPVPSGNTIYF
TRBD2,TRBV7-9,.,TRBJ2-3,TGTGCCAGCAGCTTATTCTCTTACTCGATAGCGGGGACCACAGATACGCAGTATTTT,CASSLFSYSIAGTTDTQYF
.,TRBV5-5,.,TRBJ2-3,TGTGCCAGCAGCGCTGGATTGGTCCCCACAGATACGCAGTATTTT,CASSAGLVPTDTQYF
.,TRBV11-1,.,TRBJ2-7,TGTGCCAGCAGCCGCGCCGGACTGTCGTACGAGCAGTACTTC,CASSRAGLSYEQYF
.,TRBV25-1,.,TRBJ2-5,TGTGCCAGCAGTGGAGAAGGGGAGGAGACCCAGTACTTC,CASSGEGEETQYF
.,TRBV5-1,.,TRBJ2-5,TGCGCCAGCAGCTTAGGCACCCAAGAGACCCAGTACTTC,CASSLGTQETQYF
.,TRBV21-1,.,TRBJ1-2,TGTGCCAGCAGCAAAGGGCGCCCAGTCACGTTTGGCTACACCTTC,CASSKGRPVTFGYTF
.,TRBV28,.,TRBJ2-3,TGTGCCAGCAGTTTATTAGGGGTCCTAAGCACAGATACGCAGTATTTT,CASSLLGVLSTDTQYF
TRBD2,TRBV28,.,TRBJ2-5,TGTGCCAGCAGTCCAACTAGCGTAGAAGAGACCCAGTACTTC,CASSPTSVEETQYF
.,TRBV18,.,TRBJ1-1,TGTGCCAGCTCACCGGGACCGGTCGACACTGAAGCTTTCTTT,CASSPGPVDTEAFF
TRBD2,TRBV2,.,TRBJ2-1,TGTGCCAGCAGTGAACCTCTCCTAGCGGTCAGCTCCTACAATGAGCAGTTCTTC,CASSEPLLAVSSYNEQFF
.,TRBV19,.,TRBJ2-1,TGTGCCAGTAGTTTATGGACAGACAATGAGCAGTTCTTC,CASSLWTDNEQFF
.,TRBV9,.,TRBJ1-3,TGTGCCAGCAGCGTTCGGACAGGAAACACCATATATTTT,CASSVRTGNTIYF
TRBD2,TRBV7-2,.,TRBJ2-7,TGTGCCAGCAGCTTACGGGGGGATAGCTCCTACGAGCAGTACTTC,CASSLRGDSSYEQYF
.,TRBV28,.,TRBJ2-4,TGTGCCACCCAGCGAGCGGGAGCCAAAAACATTCAGTACTTC,CATQRAGAKNIQYF
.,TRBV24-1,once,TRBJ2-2,TGTGCCATAATAAACTCGAACACCGGGGAGCTGTTTTTT,CAIINSNTGELFF
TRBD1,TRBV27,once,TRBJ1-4,TGTGCCAGCAGTTTCTCAGGGGGTAATGAAAAACTGTTTTTT,CASSFSGGNEKLFF
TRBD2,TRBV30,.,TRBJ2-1,TGTGCCTGGAGAAGGTTTAGCGGGAGTGGATGGAGGTACAATGAGCAGTTCTTC,CAWRRFSGSGWRYNEQFF
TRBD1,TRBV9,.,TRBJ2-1,TGTGCCAGCAGCGTGGGGACAGGGGGCTTTAGAATCAATGAGCAGTTCTTC,CASSVGTGGFRINEQFF
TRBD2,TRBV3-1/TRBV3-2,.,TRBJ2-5,TGTGCCAGCAGCCGAATGCAGGGCGGGGGGGCCGTGGAGACCCAGTACTTC,CASSRMQGGGAVETQYF